A selection of T cell receptor beta chains follows, all from one sample in a study of beta chain features in type 1 diabetes. Libraries were prepared by immunoSEQ multiplex PCR; TCRdb keeps only in-frame clonotypes and omits some of them. The sample shows some 290,000 clones, around 24% of them seen only once. Sequenced input: naive CD4+ T cells from blood. These TCRs come from a woman aged 25 to 39 with type 1 diabetes. CDR3s include the opening cysteine and the closing phenylalanine or tryptophan. Each record gives: V gene, clone size, J gene, D gene, CDR3 protein, CDR3 DNA. D genes are given only for firm matches. Size tells how often a clone was seen (once, few, many) or the class of an expanded clone, and some rows leave it out.

V: TRBV29-1; size: NA; J: TRBJ2-1; D: TRBD2; CDR3: CSVAGTTSGSSYNEQFF; DNA: TGCAGCGTCGCCGGGACCACTAGCGGGAGCTCCTACAATGAGCAGTTCTTC
V: TRBV30; size: NA; J: TRBJ1-2; D: TRBD1; CDR3: CAWAGTGGGYTF; DNA: TGTGCCTGGGCCGGGACAGGGGGCGGCTACACCTTC
V: TRBV30; size: NA; J: TRBJ2-7; D: NA; CDR3: CAWSGKDYEQYF; DNA: TGTGCCTGGAGTGGGAAGGACTACGAGCAGTACTTC
V: TRBV7-9; size: NA; J: TRBJ2-1; D: NA; CDR3: CASSLAALTYNEQFF; DNA: TGTGCCAGCAGCTTAGCGGCACTAACCTACAATGAGCAGTTCTTC
V: TRBV30; size: few; J: TRBJ2-5; D: NA; CDR3: CAWSPTRQTQYF; DNA: TGTGCCTGGAGTCCCACTAGGCAGACCCAGTACTTC
V: TRBV29-1; size: few; J: TRBJ2-7; D: NA; CDR3: CSVRQTSYEQYF; DNA: TGCAGCGTCCGACAGACCTCCTACGAGCAGTACTTC
V: TRBV30; size: NA; J: TRBJ1-4; D: NA; CDR3: CAWSVAGNEKLFF; DNA: TGTGCCTGGAGTGTGGCAGGGAATGAAAAACTGTTTTTT
V: TRBV9; size: NA; J: TRBJ2-6; D: NA; CDR3: CASSASLWRGANVLTF; DNA: TGTGCCAGCAGCGCCTCATTATGGAGGGGGGCCAACGTCCTGACTTTC
V: TRBV5-1; size: NA; J: TRBJ1-5; D: NA; CDR3: CASSLSPGDQPQHF; DNA: TGCGCCAGCAGCTTGTCTCCAGGGGATCAGCCCCAGCATTTT
V: TRBV15; size: NA; J: TRBJ2-5; D: NA; CDR3: CATSRDLGQKQETQYF; DNA: TGTGCCACCAGCAGAGATCTTGGGCAGAAACAAGAGACCCAGTACTTC
V: TRBV28; size: NA; J: TRBJ1-2; D: NA; CDR3: CASGTNYGYTF; DNA: TGTGCCAGCGGGACAAACTATGGCTACACCTTC
V: TRBV11-1; size: NA; J: TRBJ2-1; D: NA; CDR3: CASSSLAQLAFF; DNA: TGTGCCAGCAGCTCCTTAGCCCAACTGGCTTTCTTC
V: TRBV28; size: NA; J: TRBJ1-2; D: TRBD1; CDR3: CASSLPLTGSDGYTF; DNA: TGTGCCAGCAGTTTACCCCTGACAGGGAGTGATGGCTACACCTTC
V: TRBV9; size: NA; J: TRBJ2-7; D: NA; CDR3: CASSVESSGEQYF; DNA: TGTGCCAGCAGCGTAGAAAGTTCGGGGGAGCAGTACTTC